This T cell receptor beta chain is drawn from a study of shared clonotypes between healthy human individuals (dated by TCRdb to the early 2020s). With respect to the entire study: The cohort included three men and a couple of women between 18 and 49 years of age. For each donor, CD4 naive and CD4 memory were each run on three plates, CD8 naive on two plates, and CD8 memory on one plate. To estimate repertoire size and how much clonotype sharing occurs between individuals, the study deeply sequenced the blood TCR repertoires of five or six healthy adults. To increase sequencing depth and limit assay-specific biases, different laboratories used diverse techniques to prepare libraries and sequence TCR repertoires. Per donor, leukapheresis produced somewhere between about 0.9 and 10 billion PBMCs.

CDR1 and CDR2 are drawn from the germline V gene: SGHTA, FQGTGA. Including cysteine and phenylalanine, the CDR3 has 15 amino acids. Here the CDR3 DNA is all that survives: 45 bases in frame from base 1. V and J lose 4 bases and 1 base, and a span of 11 bases separates them. Using the deep immunoSEQ assay, TCR CDR3 regions were amplified from genomic DNA by multiplex PCR. Extracted genomic DNA from each cell subset was spread evenly across all wells of several immunoSEQ 96-well plates, with each plate serving as a replicate. For sorted subsets, roughly 200 ng of genomic DNA, equivalent to around 31,000 T cell genomes, went into each replicate PCR. Purified libraries were measured with a Qubit 3.0 fluorometer, size-checked on a Bioanalyzer 2100, and measured again with the KAPA Library Quantification kit. Each immunoSEQ 96-well plate was sequenced on its own single-read 150-cycle Illumina NextSeq 550 flow cell. Processing in the source paper ran as follows. The immunoSEQ output contained only junctional sequences without quality scores, so filtering could not match that applied to full-length reads. Sequences were annotated with PyIR, a Python wrapper for IgBLAST v1.9, and V/J genes and CDR3 were assigned using IMGT germline references. Any read was removed if the V/J assignment was weak (E-value above 1e-6), the CDR3 was missing, or the read contained stop codons, out-of-frame junctions, or ambiguous translated residues. V3J clonotypes were defined as sequences sharing an identical inferred V gene, J gene, and CDR3 amino acid sequence. To compute the percentage overlap between repertoires, the number of shared unique clonotypes was divided by the size of the smaller repertoire. Richness of each repertoire was evaluated using RTK rarefaction, the Chao1 estimator, and Recon v2.1 estimates of unobserved clonotypes. OLGA was used to compute generation probabilities for all TCRbeta clonotypes that the gDNA method yielded from four donors. This immuneACCESS table, as held by TCRdb, lists in-frame sequences with V and J called but not all clones. Of the missing ones, under half trace to an unresolved V gene in checked studies; the others have no known cause. V, J and clone size reflect that table, while D and trimming were determined from the DNA. For this sample the table gives 850,000 to 1,100,000 clones, of which 70% to 80% were detected only once. Clones ranked in the top ten supply 0.7% to 0.95% of the sample.

Comment on this clone: Its antigen is currently not known. Per-nucleotide qualities are absent, and no much larger clonotype sits a single base away.

Healthy HIV-negative adults with no recently reported acute infections or vaccinations were included as donors. Every donor was a Caucasian adult residing in Nashville, Tennessee, USA. CD4+ T cells were enriched through magnetic negative selection, after which naive cells were positively selected on CD45RA and the remaining negative fraction served as the memory subset. Blood was collected by leukapheresis, and PBMCs were isolated by Ficoll-Histopaque density gradient centrifugation and then cryopreserved in liquid nitrogen vapor phase. Purity and quantity of every magnetically sorted T cell population were checked by analytical flow cytometry. Genomic DNA was isolated from each sorted fraction and quantified by UV absorbance on a Nanodrop 2000c. What the study reported, not specific to this receptor: Because the study included a small number of donors, the genetic and exposure-history diversity represented was limited. Clonotypes shared by all four sorted-subset donors showed higher generation probabilities than non-shared clonotypes. Only blood was sampled, and tissue TCR repertoires likely differ from those in blood. Sharing across a handful of donors was observed for approximately 5% of naive CD4, over 3% of naive CD8, 2% to 2.5% of memory CD4, and around 0.44% of memory CD8 clonotypes. Based on pairwise subsampling, the degree of clonotype sharing among donors was expected to be affected by sequencing depth. Naive subsets generally had larger estimated clonotype richness than memory subsets did. Rarefaction of sorted-subset datasets indicated incomplete sequencing despite the large sequencing depth.

The material sequenced was memory CD4+ T cells from PBMCs. The cell subset or site label here, explained by the study, means: CD45RA-negative fraction. The receptor was isolated from a man aged 18-30 years in good health. Some clones in this sample may be carry-over from other donors' samples. The sequence is built from TRBV7-3 and TRBJ2-1, with the D segment identity uncertain. Read as DNA, the sequence is TGTGCCAGCAGCTCAAGTGCGACGTCCTACAATGAGCAGTTCTTC. This sequence encodes CASSSSATSYNEQFF.